This record covers a single TCR beta chain. Treatment noted: oral pan-JAK inhibitor, 5-10 mg twice daily. The data originate from a study of CD8+ T cells in alopecia areata. V dropped 4 bases and J dropped 4 bases, with 15 bases sitting between them. Per the germline V gene, CDR1 is SGDLS and CDR2 is YYNGEE. This CDR3 is built from 15 residues. RNA, once extracted, was reverse transcribed into cDNA for use as the sequencing template. The table came from immunoSEQ multiplex PCR; TCRdb's copy has only in-frame clones and leaves some out. The sample lists 150,000 to 200,000 clones, roughly 50% occurring once.

Sequenced material: CD4+ T cells sorted from blood, taken at week 24, from a patient treated with tofacitinib. The sequence came from a human donor with alopecia areata. The chain uses TRBV9 and TRBJ1-3; D is possibly TRBD1 (6 bases). Here the CDR3 reads CASSPTQGLGNTIYF. Written as DNA, the CDR3 is TGTGCCAGCAGCCCTACACAGGGATTAGGAAACACCATATATTTT.